This TCR beta chain was captured by sequencing in a study of post-analysis software for immune sequencing data. Findings and caveats of the study: Samples from a shared batch, those prepared together, strongly co-clustered by F measure. Five or six TRBV segments were significantly more frequent in patients than in controls. TRBV5-6, TRBV5-1 and TRBV20-1 were among these segments.

This CDR3 has 13 residues. V dropped 7 bases and J dropped 9 bases, with 16 bases sitting between them. Germline assignment: CDR1 SGHTA and CDR2 FQGNSA. Unique molecular identifiers tagged the TCR beta cDNA libraries. Each sample of roughly 1 to 11 million input T cells yielded around 500,000 cDNA molecules, so each molecule approximated one T cell. TCRdb fed the PCR reads into MiXCR, producing one record per CDR3 protein. The data hold hundreds of thousands of distinct CDR3 sequences, with 55% to 60% observed a single time. A note on this clonotype: Its cognate antigen is unknown.

This receptor was taken from a girl aged 2-10 years with multiple sclerosis. J is TRBJ2-1 and V is TRBV7-2, with TRBD1 as a possible D gene (5 bases). The specimen was blood. CDR3 DNA sequence: TGTGCCAGCACAATCTCACCTAGGGGTGAGCAGTTCTTC. This gives the protein CASTISPRGEQFF.